This is a list of T cell receptor beta chains from one sample in a study of molecular identifiers for immune sequencing clone quantification. From the PCR reads, TCRdb called clonotypes with MiXCR, one entry per CDR3 protein. The sample records hundreds of thousands of distinct CDR3 sequences, around 25% being singletons. What was sequenced was naive CD8+ T cells from blood, with Jurkat cell RNA spiked in. The receptor source for this set is a human donor in good health. Some libraries in this study had Jurkat cell RNA spiked in. CDR3s include the opening cysteine and the closing phenylalanine or tryptophan. A D gene is named only where the DNA matches it firmly. Expanded clones get a size class; other rows say once, few or many, or leave the size out.

few	TRBJ1-2	TRBV24-1	.	CATSDRGLNYGYTF	TGTGCCACCAGTGATCGGGGGCTGAACTATGGCTACACCTTC
once	TRBJ2-7	TRBV29-1	.	CGVYIGGAYDQYF	TGCGGCGTCTACATCGGTGGGGCCTACGACCAGTACTTC
.	TRBJ1-4	TRBV29-1	TRBD1	CSVETGQTNEKLFF	TGCAGCGTTGAAACGGGACAGACTAATGAAAAACTGTTTTTT
many	TRBJ2-7	TRBV12-3/TRBV12-4	.	CASSFGGIGEQYF	TGTGCCAGCAGTTTTGGAGGGATTGGCGAGCAGTACTTC
.	TRBJ1-1	TRBV2	.	CASGESFDGMNTEAFF	TGTGCCAGCGGTGAATCTTTCGATGGGATGAACACTGAAGCTTTCTTT
few	TRBJ2-1	TRBV6-2/TRBV6-3	.	CASSYFLENNEQFF	TGTGCCAGCAGTTACTTTCTAGAAAACAATGAGCAGTTCTTC
many	TRBJ1-1	TRBV6-2/TRBV6-3	.	CASSYSGRLEAFF	TGTGCCAGCAGTTACTCGGGCAGGTTAGAAGCTTTCTTT
few	TRBJ2-7	TRBV12-3/TRBV12-4	TRBD1	CASSLQGAQVYEQYF	TGTGCCAGCAGTCTTCAGGGGGCGCAAGTCTACGAGCAGTACTTC
.	TRBJ2-1	TRBV30	.	CAWTAWGSEQFF	TGTGCCTGGACGGCTTGGGGCAGCGAGCAGTTCTTC
few	TRBJ1-4	TRBV2	.	CASSETLRDANEKLFF	TGTGCCAGCAGTGAAACGCTCAGGGACGCGAATGAAAAACTGTTTTTT
many	TRBJ2-7	TRBV12-3/TRBV12-4	.	CASSFDSYEQYF	TGTGCCAGCAGTTTCGACAGCTACGAGCAGTACTTC
few	TRBJ2-7	TRBV30	TRBD2	CAWSPGLAHEQYF	TGTGCCTGGAGCCCGGGACTAGCCCACGAGCAGTACTTC
many	TRBJ1-1	TRBV29-1	.	CSVGANTEAFF	TGCAGCGTTGGGGCAAACACTGAAGCTTTCTTT
many	TRBJ1-2	TRBV7-9	.	CASSLAGRGGYGYTF	TGTGCCAGCAGCTTAGCGGGCAGGGGAGGCTATGGCTACACCTTC
few	TRBJ1-1	TRBV21-1	.	CASSKSFRLGGTGGEAFF	TGTGCCAGCAGCAAGAGTTTTAGGTTGGGTGGGACAGGGGGTGAAGCTTTCTTT
many	TRBJ2-7	TRBV2	.	CASSEDPRFLSYEQYF	TGTGCCAGCAGTGAGGACCCCCGGTTTTTATCCTACGAGCAGTACTTC
few	TRBJ2-1	TRBV7-6	.	CASSVDTGLVYNEQFF	TGTGCCAGCAGCGTAGATACGGGGTTAGTCTACAATGAGCAGTTCTTC
many	TRBJ1-1	TRBV4-1	.	CASSQFSGVTEAFF	TGCGCCAGCAGCCAATTCTCTGGAGTCACTGAAGCTTTCTTT
many	TRBJ1-3	TRBV6-4	.	CASSADSGNTIYF	TGTGCCAGCAGTGCGGACTCTGGAAACACCATATATTTT
few	TRBJ2-7	TRBV30	.	CAWSANAGRGAYEQYF	TGTGCCTGGAGTGCCAATGCAGGGAGAGGGGCCTACGAGCAGTACTTC
once	TRBJ2-3	TRBV29-1	.	CSVPGLSGPDTQYF	TGCAGCGTTCCAGGACTATCGGGGCCAGATACGCAGTATTTT
few	TRBJ2-2	TRBV2	TRBD2	CASRAFLAGVYTGELFF	TGTGCCAGCAGAGCTTTTCTAGCGGGAGTTTATACCGGGGAGCTGTTTTTT
.	TRBJ2-5	TRBV9	.	CASSLTGAPETRYF	TGTGCCAGCAGCCTGACTGGGGCCCCAGAGACCCGGTACTTC
.	TRBJ2-3	TRBV5-8	.	CASSLEPKWSTDTQYF	TGTGCCAGCAGCTTGGAGCCCAAATGGAGCACAGATACGCAGTATTTT
.	TRBJ1-3	TRBV14	.	CASSQVLDTSPSGNTIYF	TGTGCCAGCAGCCAAGTATTGGACACCTCACCATCTGGAAACACCATATATTTT
many	TRBJ2-5	TRBV9	.	CASSPRGGQQETQYF	TGTGCCAGCAGCCCGCGTGGGGGACAACAAGAGACCCAGTACTTC
many	TRBJ2-1	TRBV7-2	.	CASSLYRLFEQFF	TGTGCCAGCAGCTTATACCGATTATTTGAGCAGTTCTTC
.	TRBJ2-2	TRBV19	.	CASSIDPTTNAGELFF	TGTGCCAGTAGTATAGATCCCACTACGAACGCCGGGGAGCTGTTTTTT
many	TRBJ2-7	TRBV6-6	TRBD2	CASSSLGLAGDEQYF	TGTGCCAGCAGCTCCCTGGGACTAGCGGGCGACGAGCAGTACTTC
.	TRBJ1-5	TRBV27	.	CACSFGRSNQPQHF	TGTGCCTGCAGTTTCGGTCGGAGCAATCAGCCCCAGCATTTT
.	TRBJ2-1	TRBV29-1	TRBD2	CNVDGIAGYNEQFF	TGCAACGTTGACGGAATAGCGGGCTACAATGAGCAGTTCTTC
few	TRBJ2-1	TRBV7-9	TRBD2	CASSTVAGDDEQFF	TGTGCCAGCAGCACCGTAGCGGGAGATGATGAGCAGTTCTTC
many	TRBJ2-7	TRBV20-1	.	CSAYRDYEQYF	TGCAGTGCTTACAGGGACTACGAGCAGTACTTC
many	TRBJ1-1	TRBV29-1	.	CSVDITEAFF	TGCAGCGTTGATATCACTGAAGCTTTCTTT
many	TRBJ1-5	TRBV2	TRBD1	CASSDGQGNQPQHF	TGTGCCAGCAGTGACGGACAGGGCAATCAGCCCCAGCATTTT
once	TRBJ2-7	TRBV19	.	CASSIEGQSLPYEQYF	TGTGCCAGTAGTATAGAAGGACAATCTCTACCCTACGAGCAGTACTTC
.	TRBJ2-3	TRBV12-5	TRBD1	CASGLPAPGQGVGWGTQYF	TGTGCTAGTGGTTTGCCCGCGCCGGGACAGGGGGTGGGTTGGGGTACGCAGTATTTT
.	TRBJ1-3	TRBV28	.	CASSLYPTEGPLSGNPIYF	TGTGCCAGCAGTTTGTATCCCACAGAGGGCCCTCTCTCTGGAAACCCCATATATTTT
many	TRBJ2-3	TRBV12-3/TRBV12-4	TRBD2	CASRGTTPSTDTQYF	TGTGCCAGCAGGGGGACTACCCCTAGCACAGATACGCAGTATTTT
.	TRBJ1-1	TRBV7-8	.	CASSLAVWGWITEAFF	TGTGCCAGCAGCTTAGCGGTCTGGGGGTGGATCACTGAAGCTTTCTTT
many	TRBJ2-7	TRBV7-6	.	CASSFRPVGYEQYF	TGTGCCAGCAGCTTTAGGCCCGTGGGTTACGAGCAGTACTTC
.	TRBJ2-7	TRBV6-5	.	CASSYGVPPSNEQYF	TGTGCCAGCAGTTACGGGGTCCCCCCCTCCAACGAGCAGTACTTC
many	TRBJ2-1	TRBV13	.	CASSLEGGNEQFF	TGTGCCAGCAGCTTAGAGGGGGGAAATGAGCAGTTCTTC